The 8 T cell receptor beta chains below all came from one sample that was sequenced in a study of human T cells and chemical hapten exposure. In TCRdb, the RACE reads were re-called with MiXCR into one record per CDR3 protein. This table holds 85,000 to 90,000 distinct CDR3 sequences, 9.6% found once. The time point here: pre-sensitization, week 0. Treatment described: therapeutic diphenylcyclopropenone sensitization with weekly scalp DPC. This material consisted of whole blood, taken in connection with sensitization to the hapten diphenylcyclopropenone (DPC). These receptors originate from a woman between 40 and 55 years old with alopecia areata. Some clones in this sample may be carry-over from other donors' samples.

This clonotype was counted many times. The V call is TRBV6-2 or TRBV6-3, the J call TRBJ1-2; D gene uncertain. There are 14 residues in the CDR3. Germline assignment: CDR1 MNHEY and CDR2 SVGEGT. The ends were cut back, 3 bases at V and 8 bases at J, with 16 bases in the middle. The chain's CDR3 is CASSYSPQMRGYTF. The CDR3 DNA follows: TGTGCCAGCAGTTATTCCCCTCAAATGAGAGGCTACACCTTC.

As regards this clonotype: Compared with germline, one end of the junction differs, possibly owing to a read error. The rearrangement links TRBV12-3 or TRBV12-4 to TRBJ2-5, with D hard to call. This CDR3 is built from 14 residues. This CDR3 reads CASILNGPEETQYF. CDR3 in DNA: TGTGCCAGCATTTTAAATGGACCAGAAGAGACCCAGTACTTC.

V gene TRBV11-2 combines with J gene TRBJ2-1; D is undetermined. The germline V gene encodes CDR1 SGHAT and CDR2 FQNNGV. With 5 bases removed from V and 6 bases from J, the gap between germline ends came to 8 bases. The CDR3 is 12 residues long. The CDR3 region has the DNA TGTGCCAGCAGCCCGATTCCCAATGAGCAGTTCTTC. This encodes CASSPIPNEQFF. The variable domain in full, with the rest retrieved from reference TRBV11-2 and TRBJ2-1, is EAGVAQSPRYKIIEKRQSVAFWCNPISGHATLYWYQQILGQGPKLLIQFQNNGVVDDSQLPKDRFSAERLKGVDSTLKIQPAKLEDSAVYLCASSPIPNEQFFGPGTRLTVL.

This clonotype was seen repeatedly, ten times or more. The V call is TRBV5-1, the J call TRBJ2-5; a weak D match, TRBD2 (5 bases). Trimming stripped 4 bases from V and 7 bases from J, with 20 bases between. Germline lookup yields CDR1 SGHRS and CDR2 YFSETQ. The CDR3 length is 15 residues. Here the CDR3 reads CASSPAAVAEVTQYF. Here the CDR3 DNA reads TGCGCCAGCAGCCCCGCAGCGGTGGCAGAGGTGACCCAGTACTTC.

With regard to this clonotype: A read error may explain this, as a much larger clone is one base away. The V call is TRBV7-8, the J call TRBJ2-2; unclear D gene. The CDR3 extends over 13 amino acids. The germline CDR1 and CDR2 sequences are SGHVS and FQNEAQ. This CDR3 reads CANSLAGSGELFF. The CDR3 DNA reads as TGTGCCAACAGCTTAGCCGGGTCCGGGGAGCTGTTTTTT.

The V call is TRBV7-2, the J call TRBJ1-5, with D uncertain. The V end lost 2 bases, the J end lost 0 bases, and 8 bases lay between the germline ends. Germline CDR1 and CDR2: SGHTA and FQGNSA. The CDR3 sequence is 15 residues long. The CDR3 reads CASSLNDASNQPQHF. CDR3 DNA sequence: TGTGCCAGCAGCTTAAATGATGCTAGCAATCAGCCCCAGCATTTT.

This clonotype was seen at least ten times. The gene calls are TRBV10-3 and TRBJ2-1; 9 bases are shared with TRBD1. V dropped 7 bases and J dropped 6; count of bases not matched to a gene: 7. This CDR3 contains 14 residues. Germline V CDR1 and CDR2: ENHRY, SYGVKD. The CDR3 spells CAITTGQGVNEQFF. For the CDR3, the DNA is TGTGCCATCACCACGGGACAGGGTGTCAATGAGCAGTTCTTC.

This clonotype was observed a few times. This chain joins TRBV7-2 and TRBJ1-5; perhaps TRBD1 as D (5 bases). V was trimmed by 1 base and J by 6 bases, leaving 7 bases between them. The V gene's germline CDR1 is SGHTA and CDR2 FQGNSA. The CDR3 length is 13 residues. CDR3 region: CASSLEGSQPQHF. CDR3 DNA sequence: TGTGCCAGCAGCTTAGAGGGGAGTCAGCCCCAGCATTTT.